This passage covers 31 T cell receptor beta chains from one sample sequenced in a study of T-cell memory formation after mild COVID-19. TCRdb reprocessed the 5' RACE reads with MiXCR, giving one entry per CDR3 protein. This table holds around 250,000 distinct CDR3 sequences, approximately 15% found once. The sample comprised PBMCs or a T cell subset sorted from them (not recorded which). The receptors shown here come from an adult woman who had mild COVID-19 (a few samples of this study predate the infection). Cell type and time point are not known.

The chain employs TRBV12-3 or TRBV12-4 and TRBJ1-2; 8 bases are a match to TRBD1. Trimming took 3 bases from V and 7 from J; bases not matched to a gene: 10. The CDR3 loop spans 15 amino acids. The CDR3 DNA reads as TGTGCCAGCAGTTTTGGATGGACAGGGAAGTTTGGCTACACCTTC. This gives the protein CASSFGWTGKFGYTF.

This clonotype was counted between two and nine times. This chain uses TRBV18 with TRBJ2-7; D possibly corresponds to TRBD2 (5 bases). Germline V gives CDR1 KGHSH, CDR2 LQKENI. The CDR3 contains 14 residues. The V and J ends lost 0 bases and 7 bases respectively, with 13 bases between them. The CDR3 here is CASSPPWEKGEQYF. CDR3 nucleotide sequence: TGTGCCAGCTCACCACCATGGGAGAAAGGGGAGCAGTACTTC.

This clonotype was counted only a few times. The genes are TRBV5-1 and TRBJ2-1; 13 positions match TRBD2. V shed 0 bases, J shed 8 bases, and the junction held 5 bases outside the gene matches. Per germline, CDR1 SGHRS and CDR2 YFSETQ. The CDR3 is 16 residues long. CDR3 region: CASSLAGTSGIDEQFF. CDR3 nucleotide sequence: TGCGCCAGCAGCTTGGCCGGGACTAGCGGGATCGATGAGCAGTTCTTC.

This clonotype was counted between two and nine times. The chain carries TRBV19 and TRBJ1-1; D is possibly TRBD1 (5 bases). Germline CDR1 is LNHDA and CDR2 is SQIVND (reference sequence). V was pared by 5 bases and J by 5 bases, with 12 bases between. The CDR3 extends over 13 amino acids. CDR3 nucleotides: TGTGCCAGTAGTCAACAGGTTGGGACTGAAGCTTTCTTT. Its protein product is CASSQQVGTEAFF.

The chain is built from TRBV18 and TRBJ2-7, with unresolved D. V lost 6 bases and J lost 2, with 20 bases in between. The CDR3 runs to 16 residues. Germline loops: CDR1 KGHSH, CDR2 LQKENI. This chain's CDR3 is CASSPNGQLSAYEQYF. Written as DNA, the CDR3 is TGTGCCAGCTCCCCTAATGGCCAGCTATCCGCCTACGAGCAGTACTTC.

The gene calls are TRBV20-1 and TRBJ2-3; maybe TRBD2 (5 bases). Per the germline V gene, CDR1 is DFQATT and CDR2 is SNEGSKA (reference sequence). Trimming shortened V by 6 bases and J by 0 bases, and 10 bases separated the two germline ends. The length of the CDR3 is 13 residues. The CDR3 loop is CSAGGASTDTQYF. The CDR3, as DNA: TGCAGTGCCGGAGGCGCCAGCACAGATACGCAGTATTTT.

This clonotype was seen repeatedly, ten times or more. CDR3 coding DNA: TGTGCCAGCAGTTTCAGGAGGAACACTGAAGCTTTCTTT. As protein: CASSFRRNTEAFF. This chain uses TRBV12-3 or TRBV12-4 with TRBJ1-1; D is unclear. The CDR3 has 13 residues. Between the trimmed V and J ends, which lost 3 bases and 1 base, there was a span of 6 bases.

A few counts support this clonotype. The chain joins TRBV7-3 to TRBJ2-5; unclear D gene. V gave up 1 base and J gave up 5 bases, with 14 bases separating them. This CDR3 region has 15 residues. The germline V gene has CDR1 SGHTA and CDR2 FQGTGA. The CDR3 sequence is CASSLRANPVETQYF. The CDR3 bases are TGTGCCAGCAGCTTAAGGGCTAACCCGGTGGAGACCCAGTACTTC.

This clonotype was observed a few times. The V call is TRBV20-1, the J call TRBJ1-6; 12 bases agree with TRBD1. CDR3 size: 15 residues. The J segment lost 7 bases and the V segment lost 6 bases, leaving 7 bases of the junction unmatched. The germline gives CDR1 DFQATT, CDR2 SNEGSKA (reference sequence). CDR3 residues: CSARDRGRGNSPLHF. CDR3 sequence (DNA): TGCAGTGCCCGGGACAGGGGGCGCGGGAATTCACCCCTCCACTTT.

V gene TRBV6-2 or TRBV6-3 combines with J gene TRBJ2-7; 7 nucleotides line up with TRBD2. Germline CDR1 is MNHEY and CDR2 is SVGEGT. V lost 6 bases and J lost 5; bases outside the gene matches: 10. The CDR3 spans 14 residues. DNA for the CDR3: TGTGCCAGCAGGGGCGGGGAGGGGATCCACGAGCAGTACTTC. Its protein product is CASRGGEGIHEQYF.

The chain employs TRBV7-8 and TRBJ1-1; the D is unclear. This CDR3 comprises 15 residues. V was cut by 4 bases and J by 0 bases, with 12 bases left in between. CDR1 and CDR2 from the germline V gene are SGHVS and FQNEAQ. The CDR3 loop reads CASSSMPTMNTEAFF. The CDR3 nucleotides read TGTGCCAGCAGCTCGATGCCGACTATGAACACTGAAGCTTTCTTT.

The chain is built from TRBV7-9 and TRBJ1-2; D not certain. The CDR3 sequence is 12 residues long. Trimming took 5 bases from V and 3 from J, leaving 7 bases between them. Germline assignment: CDR1 SEHNR and CDR2 FQNEAQ (reference sequence). CDR3 sequence (DNA): TGTGCCAGCAGCGCATCGGACTATGGCTACACCTTC. Protein: CASSASDYGYTF.

The chain carries TRBV18 and TRBJ2-7; D possibly corresponds to TRBD2 (5 bases). The V gene's germline CDR1 is KGHSH and CDR2 LQKENI. The CDR3 covers 19 residues. V dropped 3 bases and J dropped 4 bases, with 28 bases sitting between them. CDR3 region: CASSPPGMNPRRLLYEQYF. The CDR3 DNA is TGTGCCAGCTCACCGCCCGGGATGAACCCTAGGAGGCTTCTTTACGAGCAGTACTTC.

This clonotype turned up a few times. The genes are TRBV3-1 and TRBJ2-7; D possibly matches TRBD1 or TRBD2 (5 bases each). Between the trimmed V and J ends, which lost 1 base and 2 bases, there was a span of 12 bases. Germline CDR1 and CDR2: LGHDT and YNNKEL (reference sequence). The CDR3 sequence is 15 residues long. The CDR3 DNA reads TGTGCCAGCAGCCAAGGGGGACCGAGTGCCTACGAGCAGTACTTC. This translates into CASSQGGPSAYEQYF.

This clonotype was seen at least ten times. This sequence joins TRBV7-2 and TRBJ2-7; no clear D. Germline V lookup: CDR1 SGHTA, CDR2 FQGNSA. The CDR3 consists of 13 residues. V gave up 4 bases and J gave up 0 bases, with 7 bases separating them. The CDR3 DNA is TGTGCCAGCAGCTCCCCTATCTCCTACGAGCAGTACTTC. It translates to CASSSPISYEQYF.

In this sample, this clonotype turned up many times. The chain employs TRBV5-1 and TRBJ1-1; D remains ambiguous. Germline V CDR1 and CDR2: SGHRS, YFSETQ. CDR3 length equals 13 residues. V was pared by 2 bases and J by 1 base, with 6 bases between. The CDR3 coding sequence is TGCGCCAGCAGCTTTTTGGAGAACACTGAAGCTTTCTTT. Its translation is CASSFLENTEAFF.

This clonotype was seen only a few times. The CDR3 DNA reads TGTGCCAGCAGCCGCGGGACTAGCGGGAGGGATCTCATTTACGAGCAGTACTTC. This codes for CASSRGTSGRDLIYEQYF. The rearrangement links TRBV11-2 to TRBJ2-7, with 16 nucleotides matching TRBD2. The germline V gene encodes CDR1 SGHAT and CDR2 FQNNGV. The CDR3 runs 18 residues. V was clipped by 5 bases and J by 4 bases; unmatched bases: 11.

This clonotype was recorded only once. V usage is TRBV24-1 and J usage is TRBJ2-3; possibly TRBD1 for D (6 bases). The germline CDR1 and CDR2 sequences are KGHDR and SFDVKD. V lost 9 bases and J 6 bases, leaving 9 bases between the germline ends. The CDR3 has 11 residues. The CDR3 here is CATSGVDTQYF. The CDR3 region has the DNA TGTGCCACCTCAGGGGTGGATACGCAGTATTTT.

The chain joins TRBV10-3 to TRBJ2-7, with TRBD2 identical over 10 bases. J lost 4 bases, V lost 7 bases, and 7 bases had no gene match. Germline CDR1 reads ENHRY; CDR2 reads SYGVKD. CDR3 length equals 14 residues. CDR3 in DNA: TGTGCCATCACCGACAGCGGGAGGGAGTACGAGCAGTACTTC. Translated, it gives CAITDSGREYEQYF.

This clonotype has ten or more counts. The rearrangement joins TRBV27 to TRBJ2-3, with 7 bases identical to TRBD2. The germline V gene has CDR1 MNHEY and CDR2 SMNVEV (reference sequence). V shed 5 bases and J 0 bases; nucleotides not matched to a gene: 11. The CDR3 has 17 amino acids. The CDR3 sequence: CASSRRVSGASTDTQYF. The DNA for the CDR3 is TGTGCCAGCAGTCGAAGGGTCAGCGGGGCAAGCACAGATACGCAGTATTTT.

The rearrangement joins TRBV19 to TRBJ2-2; 7 positions match TRBD2. Per germline, CDR1 LNHDA and CDR2 SQIVND (reference sequence). The junction had 4 bases not matched to a gene; V was cut back by 6 bases and J by 0 bases. The CDR3 extends over 15 amino acids. The CDR3 nucleotides are TGTGCCAGTAGCCCAGCGGGGTCGAACACCGGGGAGCTGTTTTTT. This translates into CASSPAGSNTGELFF.

In this sample, this clonotype turned up a few times. The V gene is TRBV4-2, the J gene TRBJ2-1; D might be TRBD2 (6 bases). The CDR3 loop spans 17 amino acids. Germline V gene lookup returns CDR1 LGHNA and CDR2 YNFKEQ. The V and J ends lost 1 base and 3 bases respectively, with 16 bases between them. This CDR3 reads CASSQGALLSGYNEQFF. The CDR3 DNA is TGTGCCAGCAGCCAAGGGGCTTTACTTAGCGGCTACAATGAGCAGTTCTTC.

This sequence joins TRBV7-2 and TRBJ1-1; D may be TRBD1 (5 bases). This CDR3 spans 13 amino acids. From germline, CDR1 is SGHTA and CDR2 FQGNSA. With 6 bases removed from V and 4 bases from J, the gap between germline ends came to 12 bases. CDR3 amino acids: CASRPGGGTEAFF. The CDR3 DNA is TGTGCCAGCAGACCCGGGGGGGGCACTGAAGCTTTCTTT. Full variable domain (remainder filled in from reference TRBV7-2 and TRBJ1-1): GAGVSQSPSNKVTEKGKDVELRCDPISGHTALYWYRQSLGQGLEFLIYFQGNSAPDKSGLPSDRFSAERTGGSVSTLTIQRTQQEDSAVYLCASRPGGGTEAFFGQGTRLTVV.

The chain couples TRBV20-1 to TRBJ1-2; 8 bases fit TRBD1. The V and J ends lost 5 bases and 2 bases, in that order; junction bases with no gene match: 4. The CDR3 totals 13 residues. CDR1 DFQATT and CDR2 SNEGSKA come from the germline V gene (reference sequence). The DNA of the CDR3 is TGCAGTGCTCGGACAGGGAGCAACTATGGCTACACCTTC. Its protein is CSARTGSNYGYTF.

The V and J genes are TRBV15 and TRBJ1-5; D is uncertain. The V and J ends lost 0 bases and 1 base respectively, with 13 bases between them. The germline V gene encodes CDR1 LNHNV and CDR2 YYDKDF (reference sequence). The CDR3 loop spans 17 amino acids. CDR3 residues: CATSRDPSQTSNQPQHF. The CDR3, as DNA: TGTGCCACCAGCAGAGATCCTTCACAGACAAGCAATCAGCCCCAGCATTTT. The full variable domain, in which reference TRBV15 and TRBJ1-5 provide the parts outside the CDR3, is DAMVIQNPRYQVTQFGKPVTLSCSQTLNHNVMYWYQQKSSQAPKLLFHYYDKDFNNEADTPDNFQSRRPNTSFCFLDIRSPGLGDTAMYLCATSRDPSQTSNQPQHFGDGTRLSIL.

V gene TRBV29-1 combines with J gene TRBJ2-1; 15 bases are a match to TRBD2. The CDR3 consists of 16 residues. The ends lost 7 bases at V and 8 bases at J; junction bases unmatched: 12. Looked up from germline, CDR1 is SQVTM and CDR2 is ANQGSEA. The CDR3 DNA reads TGCAGCGCTGGTGGTGGACTAGCGGGAGGGCGGCATGAGCAGTTCTTC. Its protein is CSAGGGLAGGRHEQFF.

V is TRBV7-2 and J is TRBJ2-1; TRBD2 matches at 9 bases. Germline V gene lookup returns CDR1 SGHTA and CDR2 FQGNSA. The V gene end was trimmed by 2 bases and the J gene end by 10 bases; junction bases not matched to a gene: 9. This CDR3 spans 15 amino acids. The chain's CDR3 is CASSLYSGGSREQFF. The DNA for the CDR3 is TGTGCCAGCAGCTTATATAGCGGGGGATCACGGGAGCAGTTCTTC.

In its sample, this clonotype was seen a few times. V gene TRBV4-1 combines with J gene TRBJ2-1; D gene uncertain. The CDR3 spans 16 residues. V gave up 0 bases and J gave up 4 bases, with 13 bases separating them. From germline, CDR1 is MGHRA and CDR2 YSYEKL. In nucleotides, the CDR3 is TGCGCCAGCAGCCAAGATCTAGTCCTAGGTTACAATGAGCAGTTCTTC. This encodes CASSQDLVLGYNEQFF.

This rearrangement joins TRBV27 to TRBJ1-2, with 7 bases aligning to TRBD1. The V and J ends lost 5 bases and 4 bases, in that order; junction bases with no gene match: 10. Germline V gene data show CDR1 as MNHEY and CDR2 as SMNVEV (reference sequence). The CDR3 consists of 15 residues. CDR3 region: CASSPGTAGIYGYTF. The CDR3 DNA sequence: TGTGCCAGCAGTCCTGGGACAGCTGGAATCTATGGCTACACCTTC.

There are a few counts of this clonotype. The chain uses TRBV5-5 and TRBJ2-2, with D maybe TRBD1 (5 bases). This CDR3 spans 13 amino acids. V was clipped by 4 bases and J by 4 bases, with 8 bases between them. Germline-derived CDR1 and CDR2 are SGHKS and YYEKEE (reference sequence). In nucleotides, the CDR3 is TGTGCCAGCAGCATCAGGGTCACCGGGGAGCTGTTTTTT. Protein: CASSIRVTGELFF.

This clonotype was seen a few times. This sequence joins TRBV7-9 and TRBJ2-5; a weak D match, TRBD1 (6 bases). V lost 5 bases and J 0 bases, leaving 10 bases between the germline ends. CDR3 size: 14 residues. From germline, CDR1 is SEHNR and CDR2 FQNEAQ (reference sequence). In nucleotides, the CDR3 is TGTGCCAGCAGCCATAGACAGGACCAAGAGACCCAGTACTTC. This encodes CASSHRQDQETQYF.